Each of the 18 T cell receptor beta chains below was sequenced from the same sample in a study of T cell responses to AZD1222 COVID-19 vaccine. Method: immunoSEQ multiplex PCR; TCRdb's copy keeps in-frame clones and lacks some. The sample lists roughly 180,000 clones, 85% to 95% seen once, with roughly a tenth in the top ten. The sequencing here drew on peripheral blood, taken on day 0 of AZD1222 vaccination. All receptors come from an adult in good health.

J is TRBJ1-4 and V is TRBV9, with 12 bases that match TRBD1. Germline trimming cut 3 bases from V and 2 bases from J; bases unmatched to any gene: 5. Germline CDR1 reads SGDLS; CDR2 reads YYNGEE. The CDR3 totals 17 residues. CDR3 nucleotides: TGTGCCAGCAGCGGGGGACAGGGGGCGCTCACTAATGAAAAACTGTTTTTT. It yields the protein CASSGGQGALTNEKLFF.

CDR3 residues: CASSDSEYNEQFF. For the CDR3, the DNA is TGTGCCAGCAGTGACTCGGAGTATAATGAGCAGTTCTTC. The V and J genes are TRBV6-4 and TRBJ2-1; D is ambiguous. The CDR3 runs to 13 residues. Between the trimmed V and J ends, which lost 0 bases and 7 bases, there was a span of 7 bases. Per the germline V gene, CDR1 is MRHNA and CDR2 is SNTAGT.

The chain is built from TRBV7-9 and TRBJ1-1; D remains unclear. There are 13 residues in the CDR3. Germline-derived CDR1 and CDR2 are SEHNR and FQNEAQ (reference sequence). Between the trimmed V and J ends, which lost 6 bases and 0 bases, there was a span of 8 bases. CDR3 in DNA: TGTGCCAGCAGTTACGGGATGAACACTGAAGCTTTCTTT. Translation gives CASSYGMNTEAFF.

This clone was seen just once. The J gene is TRBJ1-1, the V gene TRBV18, with a tentative D call TRBD1 (5 bases). There are 14 residues in the CDR3. The V end lost 0 bases, the J end lost 1 base, and 6 bases lay between the germline ends. Germline loops: CDR1 KGHSH, CDR2 LQKENI. CDR3 in amino acids: CASSPPQGNTEAFF. The CDR3 coding sequence is TGTGCCAGCTCACCACCCCAGGGGAACACTGAAGCTTTCTTT.

The gene calls are TRBV5-6 and TRBJ2-4; 13 bases fit TRBD2. This CDR3 has 16 residues. Germline CDR1 reads SGHDT; CDR2 reads YYEEEE. The V and J ends lost 3 bases and 7 bases, in that order; junction bases with no gene match: 7. The CDR3 DNA reads TGTGCCAGCAGCTCGCTACTAGCGGGAGGGCCGAACATTCAGTACTTC. Its translation: CASSSLLAGGPNIQYF.

V gene TRBV6-1 combines with J gene TRBJ2-1, with 7 bases aligning to TRBD2. V trimming: 3 bases; J trimming: 3 bases; junction bases outside the gene matches: 11. The CDR3 contains 17 residues. Germline CDR1 and CDR2: MNHNS and SASEGT. The CDR3 DNA is TGTGCCAGCAGTGACCCCCCCTCCGAGCGGGGCTACAATGAGCAGTTCTTC. Translating it yields CASSDPPSERGYNEQFF.

The V and J genes are TRBV7-2 and TRBJ1-5; 7 bases are a match to TRBD1. Looked up from germline, CDR1 is SGHTA and CDR2 is FQGNSA. This CDR3 has 13 amino acids. With V trimmed by 5 bases and J by 5 bases, 3 bases remained unmatched. CDR3 sequence (DNA): TGTGCCAGCAGCCCGGGACAGTATCAGCCCCAGCATTTT. It translates to CASSPGQYQPQHF.

This sequence joins TRBV6-5 and TRBJ2-5; weak D call: TRBD2 (7 bases). V was clipped by 7 bases and J by 4 bases, with 13 bases between them. Per germline, CDR1 MNHEY and CDR2 SVGAGI. There are 13 residues in the CDR3. Here the CDR3 DNA reads TGTGCCAGCACACAGGGAGGGCTAGAGACCCAGTACTTC. This encodes CASTQGGLETQYF.

J is TRBJ1-2 and V is TRBV28; 12 nucleotides align to TRBD1. This CDR3 region has 18 residues. The junction had 13 bases not matched to a gene; V was cut back by 3 bases and J by 5 bases. Germline V gene data show CDR1 as MDHEN and CDR2 as SYDVKM. The CDR3 loop is CASSLSWTRDRGLYGYTF. The CDR3 coding sequence is TGTGCCAGCAGTTTGAGCTGGACCCGGGACAGGGGGCTTTATGGCTACACCTTC.

V and J are TRBV5-1 and TRBJ1-3; D possibly corresponds to TRBD1 (5 bases). Germline V gene data show CDR1 as SGHRS and CDR2 as YFSETQ. Trimming shortened V by 4 bases and J by 0 bases, and 11 bases separated the two germline ends. The CDR3 covers 15 residues. The CDR3 is CASSRDRVSGNTIYF. DNA for the CDR3: TGCGCCAGCAGCCGGGACCGCGTCTCTGGAAACACCATATATTTT.

The rearrangement links TRBV28 to TRBJ2-7, with TRBD1 identical over 10 bases. The germline gives CDR1 MDHEN, CDR2 SYDVKM. The CDR3 consists of 15 residues. Trimming removed 2 bases from V and 5 bases from J; junction bases left unmatched: 6. The CDR3 DNA sequence: TGTGCCAGCAGTTTACCCGGGACAGGGGCCAACGAGCAGTACTTC. As protein: CASSLPGTGANEQYF.

V gene TRBV28 combines with J gene TRBJ2-7; 10 nucleotides line up with TRBD1. The CDR3 is 17 amino acids. The V and J ends lost 2 bases and 6 bases, in that order; junction bases with no gene match: 13. CDR1 and CDR2 from the germline V gene are MDHEN and SYDVKM. CDR3 residues: CASSLPRPGDRGVEQYF. CDR3 nucleotide sequence: TGTGCCAGCAGTTTACCCAGGCCCGGGGACAGGGGTGTCGAGCAGTACTTC.

This sequence joins TRBV24-1 and TRBJ2-5; D tentatively reads TRBD1 or TRBD2 (6 bases each). CDR1 is KGHDR, CDR2 SFDVKD, per germline. Between the trimmed V and J ends, which lost 5 bases and 1 base, there was a span of 16 bases. The CDR3 has 16 amino acids. The CDR3 region has the DNA TGTGCCACCAGTGTTGGGGGCAGGACTATCCAAGAGACCCAGTACTTC. This gives the protein CATSVGGRTIQETQYF.

J is TRBJ2-2 and V is TRBV29-1; D is unclear. The germline CDR1 and CDR2 sequences are SQVTM and ANQGSEA. Deletions cut 1 base from V and 4 bases from J, with 16 bases between. The CDR3 runs 16 residues. The CDR3 coding sequence is TGCAGCGTTGAAGGAACCGAAGTGGGTCGCACCGGGGAGCTGTTTTTT. The encoded protein is CSVEGTEVGRTGELFF.

This clone was seen only once. The chain recombines TRBV9 with TRBJ2-1; possibly TRBD1 or TRBD2 for D (5 bases each). Germline CDR1 reads SGDLS; CDR2 reads YYNGEE. This CDR3 comprises 13 residues. V dropped 0 bases and J dropped 5 bases, with 6 bases sitting between them. CDR3 nucleotides: TGTGCCAGCAGCGTAGGAGGGGACAATGAGCAGTTCTTC. Its protein product is CASSVGGDNEQFF.

CDR3: CAWNQGNEKLFF. CDR3 nucleotides: TGTGCCTGGAATCAGGGAAATGAAAAACTGTTTTTT. The chain links TRBV30 to TRBJ1-4; D might be TRBD1 (5 bases). This CDR3 is 12 amino acids long. Germline lookup yields CDR1 GTSNPN and CDR2 SVGIG (reference sequence). Deletions cut 4 bases from V and 5 bases from J, with 8 bases between.

This chain connects TRBV12-2 to TRBJ2-5. TRBV12-2 is shown as a pseudogene. This CDR3 contains 14 residues. This chain's CDR3 is CASRLFRTAWTQYF. CDR3 sequence (DNA): TGTGCAAGTCGCTTATTCCGCACGGCTTGGACCCAGTACTTC.

The chain is built from TRBV7-6 and TRBJ1-1; D is possibly TRBD1 (6 bases). The CDR3 spans 14 residues. V lost 5 bases to trimming and J lost 3 bases, with 13 bases between them. Germline V gene lookup returns CDR1 SGHVS and CDR2 FNYEAQ. DNA for the CDR3: TGTGCCAGCAGCATTACTCCAGGGGACACTGAAGCTTTCTTT. It encodes CASSITPGDTEAFF.